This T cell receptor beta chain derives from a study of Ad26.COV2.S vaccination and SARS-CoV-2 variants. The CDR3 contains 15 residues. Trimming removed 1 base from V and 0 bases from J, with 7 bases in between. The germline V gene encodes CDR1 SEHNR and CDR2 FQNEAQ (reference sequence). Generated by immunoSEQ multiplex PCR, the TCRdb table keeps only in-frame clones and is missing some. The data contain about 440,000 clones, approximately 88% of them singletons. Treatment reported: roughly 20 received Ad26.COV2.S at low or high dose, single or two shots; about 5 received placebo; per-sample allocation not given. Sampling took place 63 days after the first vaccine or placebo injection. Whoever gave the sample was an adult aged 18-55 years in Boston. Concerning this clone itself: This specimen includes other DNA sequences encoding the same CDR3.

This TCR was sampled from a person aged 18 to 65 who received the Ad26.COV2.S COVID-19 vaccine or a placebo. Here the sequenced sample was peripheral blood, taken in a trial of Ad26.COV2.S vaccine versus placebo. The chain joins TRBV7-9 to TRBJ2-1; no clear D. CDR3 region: CASSLDGGSYNEQFF. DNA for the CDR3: TGTGCCAGCAGCTTAGACGGCGGCTCCTACAATGAGCAGTTCTTC.